These 6 T cell receptor beta chains were all obtained from the same sample, sequenced in a study of blood T cell repertoires in COVID-19 (dated by TCRdb to the early 2020s). Libraries were made using the immunoSEQ multiplex PCR assay. TCRdb retrieved this table from immuneACCESS and kept in-frame rearrangements only. Not all clones are present; in checked studies, unresolved V genes account for under half, and no reason is known for the remainder. Across this sample there are roughly 170,000 clones, with about nine tenths seen only once. The top ten clones comprise roughly 24% of the sample. The sample taken for sequencing was peripheral blood. Receptors originate from a man aged 55 to 69 with acute or convalescent COVID-19.

This clone was observed a few times. The chain joins TRBV29-1 to TRBJ1-3; D is uncertain. Germline lookup yields CDR1 SQVTM and CDR2 ANQGSEA. V was trimmed by 6 bases and J by 0 bases, leaving 6 bases between them. The CDR3 is 12 residues long. In DNA form, the CDR3 reads TGCAGCGTACAGAGCTCTGGAAACACCATATATTTT. This gives the protein CSVQSSGNTIYF.

The chain couples TRBV29-1 to TRBJ2-1; the D gene is possibly TRBD2 (5 bases). This CDR3 spans 14 amino acids. The V gene lost 6 bases and the J gene lost 3 bases, with 15 bases spanning the gap. Germline loops: CDR1 SQVTM, CDR2 ANQGSEA. This CDR3 reads CSVRGRVVYNEQFF. The CDR3 nucleotides read TGCAGCGTCCGCGGGCGGGTGGTCTACAATGAGCAGTTCTTC.

The sample holds a few counts of this clone. The J gene is TRBJ2-7, the V gene TRBV4-1, with a weak D call TRBD2 (6 bases). The germline gives CDR1 MGHRA, CDR2 YSYEKL. Deletions cut 4 bases from V and 4 bases from J, with 17 bases between. The CDR3 totals 15 residues. CDR3 loop: CASSLSETRSYEQYF. Here the CDR3 DNA reads TGCGCCAGCAGCCTATCAGAGACTAGAAGTTACGAGCAGTACTTC.

The rearrangement joins TRBV15 to TRBJ1-5; D is perhaps TRBD1 (6 bases). Trimming cost V 4 bases and J 1 base, with 14 bases left between them. Germline V gene data show CDR1 as LNHNV and CDR2 as YYDKDF (reference sequence). CDR3 length: 16 residues. CDR3 sequence reads: CATSTRGRGSNQPQHF. In nucleotides, the CDR3 is TGTGCCACCAGCACGCGGGGGCGCGGGAGCAATCAGCCCCAGCATTTT.

The chain is built from TRBV5-1 and TRBJ2-2, with D tentatively TRBD2 (6 bases). The CDR3 runs to 14 residues. Trimming stripped 4 bases from V and 3 bases from J, with 10 bases between. CDR1 SGHRS and CDR2 YFSETQ come from the germline V gene. CDR3 sequence: CASSTQRDTGELFF. The CDR3, as DNA: TGCGCCAGCAGCACCCAGCGGGACACCGGGGAGCTGTTTTTT.

The chain has TRBV9 and TRBJ2-1; D is possibly TRBD1 (5 bases). Germline V gives CDR1 SGDLS, CDR2 YYNGEE. This CDR3 region has 14 residues. With 1 base removed from V and 6 bases from J, the gap between germline ends came to 11 bases. In nucleotides, the CDR3 is TGTGCCAGCAGCGTAAAAGGGGCCGGCAATGAGCAGTTCTTC. Amino acids: CASSVKGAGNEQFF.